This record concerns one TCR beta chain sequence. What it binds is unknown. The entry originates in a study of cytomegalovirus exposure and HLA in healthy donors. Findings and limits, study-wide: Associated with cytomegalovirus, according to the listing, were fewer than 200 TCR beta chains. Testing in vitro showed a few CMV-associated chains specific for CMV antigens. Cytomegalovirus status, reportedly, was diagnosed with high specificity and sensitivity by the classifier.

The CDR3 is 13 residues long. Germline V gene lookup returns CDR1 MNHEY and CDR2 SMNVEV (reference sequence). Trimming took off 4 bases at V and 1 base at J, with 7 bases between the two ends. The repertoire was sequenced with immunoSEQ multiplex PCR; TCRdb's copy has only in-frame clones and lacks some. The sample includes some 150,000 clones, roughly 89% of them seen just once. This sequence was found in a woman aged 18-29 years in good health and CMV-seropositive. The sample consisted of PBMCs. The chain couples TRBV27 to TRBJ1-1; D gene unclear. This CDR3 reads CASSYSGNTEAFF. The CDR3, as DNA: TGTGCCAGCAGTTACAGTGGGAACACTGAAGCTTTCTTT.